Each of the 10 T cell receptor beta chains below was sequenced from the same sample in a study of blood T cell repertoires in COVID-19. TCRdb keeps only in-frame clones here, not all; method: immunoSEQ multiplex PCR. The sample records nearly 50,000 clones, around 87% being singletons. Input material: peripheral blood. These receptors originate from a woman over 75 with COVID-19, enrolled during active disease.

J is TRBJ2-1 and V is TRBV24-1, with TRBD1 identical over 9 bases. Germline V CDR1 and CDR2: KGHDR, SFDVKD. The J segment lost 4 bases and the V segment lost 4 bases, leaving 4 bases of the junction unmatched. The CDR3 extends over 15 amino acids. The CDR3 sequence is CATSEAGTGYNEQFF. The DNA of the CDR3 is TGTGCCACCAGTGAGGCCGGGACAGGGTACAATGAGCAGTTCTTC.

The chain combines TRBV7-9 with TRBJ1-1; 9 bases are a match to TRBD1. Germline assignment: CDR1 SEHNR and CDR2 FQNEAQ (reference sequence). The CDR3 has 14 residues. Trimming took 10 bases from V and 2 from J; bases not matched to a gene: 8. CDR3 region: CATTGQGTNTEAFF. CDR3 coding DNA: TGTGCCACCACCGGACAGGGGACAAACACTGAAGCTTTCTTT.

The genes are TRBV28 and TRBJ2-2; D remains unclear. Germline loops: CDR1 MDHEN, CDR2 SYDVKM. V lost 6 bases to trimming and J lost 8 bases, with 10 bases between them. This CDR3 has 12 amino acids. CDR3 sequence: CASRERQGELFF. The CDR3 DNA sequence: TGTGCCAGCAGGGAGCGCCAGGGGGAGCTGTTTTTT.

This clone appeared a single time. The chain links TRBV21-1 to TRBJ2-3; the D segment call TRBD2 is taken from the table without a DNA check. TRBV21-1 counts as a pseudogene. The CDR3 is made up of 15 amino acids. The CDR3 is CASSMLSGVTDTQYF. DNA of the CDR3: TGTGCCAGCAGCATGTTAAGCGGGGTCACAGATACGCAGTATTTT.

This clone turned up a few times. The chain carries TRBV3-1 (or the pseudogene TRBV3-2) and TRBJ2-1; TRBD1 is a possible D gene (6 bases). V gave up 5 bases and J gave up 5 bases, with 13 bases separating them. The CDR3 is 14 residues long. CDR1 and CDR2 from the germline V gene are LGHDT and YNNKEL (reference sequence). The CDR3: CASSSRDKNNEQFF. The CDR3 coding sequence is TGTGCCAGCAGCTCCCGGGACAAGAACAATGAGCAGTTCTTC.

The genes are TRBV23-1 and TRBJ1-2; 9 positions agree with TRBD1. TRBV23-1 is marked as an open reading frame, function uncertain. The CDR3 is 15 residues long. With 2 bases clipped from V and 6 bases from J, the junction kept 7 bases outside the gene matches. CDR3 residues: CASSQPDRGVHGYTF. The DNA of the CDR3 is TGCGCCAGCAGTCAACCGGACAGGGGCGTGCATGGCTACACCTTC.

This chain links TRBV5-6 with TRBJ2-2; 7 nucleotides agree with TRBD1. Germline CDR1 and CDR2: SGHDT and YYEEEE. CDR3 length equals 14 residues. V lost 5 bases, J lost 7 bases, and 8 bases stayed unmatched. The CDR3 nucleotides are TGTGCCAGCAGTTATGACAGGGTTGTCGGGGAGCTGTTTTTT. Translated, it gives CASSYDRVVGELFF.

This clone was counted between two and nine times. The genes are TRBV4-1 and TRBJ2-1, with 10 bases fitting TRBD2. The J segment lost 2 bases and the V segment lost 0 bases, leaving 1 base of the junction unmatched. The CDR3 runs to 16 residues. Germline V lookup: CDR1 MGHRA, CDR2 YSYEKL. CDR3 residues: CASSQDTSGAYNEQFF. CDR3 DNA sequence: TGCGCCAGCAGCCAAGATACTAGCGGGGCCTACAATGAGCAGTTCTTC.

The CDR3 nucleotides read TGTGCCAGCACCACACGGCGGACTAGCGGGACCTACGAGCAGTACTTC. Protein: CASTTRRTSGTYEQYF. This rearrangement joins TRBV28 to TRBJ2-7; the match to TRBD2 covers 12 bases. The CDR3 covers 16 residues. After removal of 7 bases from V and 2 bases from J, the junction contained 9 bases not matched to a gene. The germline V gene encodes CDR1 MDHEN and CDR2 SYDVKM.

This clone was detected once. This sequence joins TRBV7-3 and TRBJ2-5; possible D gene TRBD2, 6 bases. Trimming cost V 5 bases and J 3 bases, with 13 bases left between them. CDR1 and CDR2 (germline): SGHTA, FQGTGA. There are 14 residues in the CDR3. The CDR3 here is CASSVGGPKETQYF. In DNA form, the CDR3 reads TGTGCCAGCAGCGTCGGGGGTCCTAAAGAGACCCAGTACTTC.